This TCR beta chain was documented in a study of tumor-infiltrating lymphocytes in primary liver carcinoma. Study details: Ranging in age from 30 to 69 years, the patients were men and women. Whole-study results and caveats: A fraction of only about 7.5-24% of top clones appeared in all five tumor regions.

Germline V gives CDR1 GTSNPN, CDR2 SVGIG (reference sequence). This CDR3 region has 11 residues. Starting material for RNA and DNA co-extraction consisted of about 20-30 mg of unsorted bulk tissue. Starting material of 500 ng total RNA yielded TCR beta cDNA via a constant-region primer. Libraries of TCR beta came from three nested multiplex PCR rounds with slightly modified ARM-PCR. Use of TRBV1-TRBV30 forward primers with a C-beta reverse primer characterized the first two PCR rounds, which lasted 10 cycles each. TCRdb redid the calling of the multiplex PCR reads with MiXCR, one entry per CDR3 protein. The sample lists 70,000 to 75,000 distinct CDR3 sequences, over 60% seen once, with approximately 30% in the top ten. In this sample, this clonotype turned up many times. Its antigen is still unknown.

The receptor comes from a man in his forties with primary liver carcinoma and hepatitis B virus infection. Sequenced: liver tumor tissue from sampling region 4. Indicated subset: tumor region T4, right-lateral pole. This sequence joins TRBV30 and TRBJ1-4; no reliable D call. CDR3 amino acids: CGSATNEKLFF. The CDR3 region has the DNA TGTGGGTCAGCAACTAATGAAAAACTGTTTTTT. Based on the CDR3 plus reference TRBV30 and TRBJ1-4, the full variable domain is SQTIHQWPATLVQPVGSPLSLECTVEGTSNPNLYWYRQAAGRGLQLLFYSVGIGQISSEVPQNLSASRPQDRQFILSSKKLLLSDSGFYLCGSATNEKLFFGSGTQLSVL.